This TCR beta chain derives from a study of blood T cell repertoires in COVID-19. Study-wide background: COVID-19 samples from acute and convalescent phases originated in the United States, Italy and Spain. The cDNA or gDNA used as material had been derived from T cells, B-cell-depleted T cells, or PBMCs.

V was clipped by 2 bases and J by 6 bases, with 5 bases between them. From germline, CDR1 is SGHRS and CDR2 YFSETQ. The CDR3 spans 12 residues. In the authors' methods: Estimation of nucleated cell counts relied on the amplification of reference gene primers. Some clones are missing from TCRdb's copy, which holds only in-frame ones; the method was immunoSEQ multiplex PCR. V and J calls and clone size are those listed in that table; D and trimming were worked out from the DNA. This table holds about 190,000 clones, approximately 91% found once. Sequenced input: peripheral blood. This TCR came from a man between 65 and 85 years old with active or convalescent COVID-19. V usage is TRBV5-1 and J usage is TRBJ2-2; D is ambiguous. The CDR3 nucleotides are TGCGCCAGCAGCTTCTCCTCCGGGGAGCTGTTTTTT. Its translation is CASSFSSGELFF.